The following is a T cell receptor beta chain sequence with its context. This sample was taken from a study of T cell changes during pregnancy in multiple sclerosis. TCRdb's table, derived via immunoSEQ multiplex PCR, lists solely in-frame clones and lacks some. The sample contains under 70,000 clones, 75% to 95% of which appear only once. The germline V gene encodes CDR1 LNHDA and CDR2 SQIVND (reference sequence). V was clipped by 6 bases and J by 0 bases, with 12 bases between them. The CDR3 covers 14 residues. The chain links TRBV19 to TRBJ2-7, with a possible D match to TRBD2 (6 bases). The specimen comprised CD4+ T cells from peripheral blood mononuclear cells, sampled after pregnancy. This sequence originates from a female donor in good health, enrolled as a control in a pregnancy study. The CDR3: CASSLGGSSYEQYF. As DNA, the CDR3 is TGTGCCAGTAGCCTGGGGGGTAGCTCCTACGAGCAGTACTTC.